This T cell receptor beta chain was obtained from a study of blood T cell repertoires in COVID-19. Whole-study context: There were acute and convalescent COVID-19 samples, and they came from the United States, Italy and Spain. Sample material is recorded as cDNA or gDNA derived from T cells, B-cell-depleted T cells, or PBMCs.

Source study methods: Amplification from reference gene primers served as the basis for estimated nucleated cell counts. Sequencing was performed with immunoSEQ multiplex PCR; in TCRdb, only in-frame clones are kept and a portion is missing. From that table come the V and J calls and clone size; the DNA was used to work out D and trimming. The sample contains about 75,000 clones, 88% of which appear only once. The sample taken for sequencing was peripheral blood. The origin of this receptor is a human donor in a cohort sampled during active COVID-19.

CDR3 bases: TGTGCCAGCAGCTTGGCACAGGGGCCCGCCTACGAGCAGTACTTC. Amino acid sequence: CASSLAQGPAYEQYF. V is TRBV11-2 and J is TRBJ2-7, with 7 bases aligning to TRBD1. Trimming at V came to 3 bases and at J to 2 bases, leaving 7 bases not matched to a gene. The CDR3 runs to 15 residues. From germline, CDR1 is SGHAT and CDR2 FQNNGV.